What follows are 10 T cell receptor beta chains derived from one specimen sequenced in a study of blood T cell repertoires in COVID-19. Profiling relied on immunoSEQ multiplex PCR, and the TCRdb table lists in-frame clones only, not all of them. Here the sample spans some 300,000 clones, over 75% being singletons. Sequenced input: PBMCs or T cells enriched from blood (not recorded which). The origin of the receptors is a woman aged 25 to 39 who had recovered from COVID-19.

V gene TRBV5-5 combines with J gene TRBJ1-6; perhaps TRBD1 as D (6 bases). The CDR3 covers 15 residues. V was cut by 3 bases and J by 7 bases, with 14 bases left in between. Germline assignment: CDR1 SGHKS and CDR2 YYEKEE (reference sequence). The CDR3 here is CASSYRQAKNSPLHF. CDR3 bases: TGTGCCAGCAGCTACCGACAGGCCAAAAATTCACCCCTCCACTTT.

The chain couples TRBV6-5 to TRBJ2-6; tentatively, D is TRBD1 (5 bases). Germline CDR1 MNHEY, CDR2 SVGAGI. The CDR3 covers 15 residues. Trimming shortened V by 6 bases and J by 2 bases, and 11 bases separated the two germline ends. The DNA of the CDR3 is TGTGCCAGCAGCACCAGGGATCCTGGGGCCAACGTCCTGACTTTC. This gives the protein CASSTRDPGANVLTF.

CDR3 DNA sequence: TGTGCCAGCAGCTTAGAGAGTTATGGCTACACCTTC. It encodes CASSLESYGYTF. V usage is TRBV7-9 and J usage is TRBJ1-2; D is uncertain. With 1 base removed from V and 5 bases from J, the gap between germline ends came to 5 bases. The germline gives CDR1 SEHNR, CDR2 FQNEAQ (reference sequence). This CDR3 is built from 12 residues.

The V and J genes are TRBV10-3 and TRBJ1-2; 8 bases fit TRBD1. The CDR3 is 14 residues long. Germline V gene sequence: CDR1 ENHRY, CDR2 SYGVKD. V lost 2 bases to trimming and J lost 4 bases; unmatched junction nucleotides: 3. The CDR3: CAISEETGAYGYTF. The CDR3 DNA sequence: TGTGCCATCAGTGAGGAGACAGGGGCCTATGGCTACACCTTC.

This chain joins TRBV18 and TRBJ2-5; 9 bases are shared with TRBD1. The CDR3 contains 14 residues. V lost 5 bases to trimming and J lost 4 bases; unmatched junction nucleotides: 5. Per germline, CDR1 KGHSH and CDR2 LQKENI. The CDR3 sequence: CASSSTGGIETQYF. CDR3 in DNA: TGTGCCAGCTCATCGACAGGGGGGATAGAGACCCAGTACTTC.

The chain employs TRBV6-5 and TRBJ2-7; TRBD2 agrees at 8 bases. J lost 1 base, V lost 7 bases, and 9 bases had no gene match. Per germline, CDR1 MNHEY and CDR2 SVGAGI. The CDR3 sequence is 15 residues long. The CDR3 sequence is CASKTSLAGSYEQYF. CDR3 DNA sequence: TGTGCCAGCAAGACGTCCCTAGCGGGTTCCTACGAGCAGTACTTC.

V and J are TRBV6-2 or TRBV6-3 and TRBJ1-2; D might be TRBD1 (6 bases). The CDR3 runs 13 residues. V dropped 5 bases and J dropped 4 bases, with 11 bases sitting between them. Germline assignment: CDR1 MNHEY and CDR2 SVGEGT. In DNA form, the CDR3 reads TGTGCCAGCAGTCCGGACAGCCTCTATGGCTACACCTTC. This sequence encodes CASSPDSLYGYTF.

This rearrangement joins TRBV7-3 to TRBJ2-1, with 10 bases fitting TRBD2. Per the germline V gene, CDR1 is SGHTA and CDR2 is FQGTGA. This CDR3 is 16 amino acids long. V lost 2 bases to trimming and J lost 6 bases; unmatched junction nucleotides: 7. CDR3 in amino acids: CASSLVAGGRSNEQFF. CDR3 bases: TGTGCCAGCAGCTTAGTAGCGGGAGGACGTAGCAATGAGCAGTTCTTC.

In this sample, this clone turned up once. Just one base apart from a much larger clone, this may be a read error. This sequence joins TRBV27 and TRBJ1-1; 7 positions match TRBD1. The CDR3 has 14 amino acids. V lost 5 bases, J lost 1 base, and 4 bases stayed unmatched. Germline CDR1 is MNHEY and CDR2 is SMNVEV (reference sequence). CDR3 amino acids: CASSNRGRNTEAFF. CDR3 nucleotide sequence: TGTGCCAGCAGTAACAGGGGAAGGAACACTGAAGCTTTCTTT.

This chain connects TRBV6-5 to TRBJ2-7, with 7 bases that match TRBD1. This CDR3 contains 12 residues. V was pared by 6 bases and J by 5 bases, with 4 bases of the junction left unmatched. Germline loops: CDR1 MNHEY, CDR2 SVGAGI. The CDR3, as DNA: TGTGCCAGCAGACGAACAGGGGACGAGCAGTACTTC. Translated: CASRRTGDEQYF.